The clone carrying this TCR beta chain was detected only a few times. Its matching antigen is unknown. These data belong to a study of blood T cells in healthy people across ages. Study in general: Template switching picked up about one barcoded beta molecule for each two T cells.

Primers used in a second PCR of about 6 to 11 cycles were a sample-barcoded 5' primer and a J-beta primer mix. Researchers report that a template-switch adaptor with 12 random nucleotides tagged each cDNA molecule. TCRdb recomputed calls from the 5' RACE reads with MiXCR, one row per CDR3 protein. Of around 1,800,000 distinct CDR3 sequences in the sample, roughly two fifths were seen once. General observations from the study: Per-million-T-cell TCR beta diversity fell roughly linearly with age. Estimates based on one million T cells were treated as lower bounds.

The trim removed 4 bases at V and 4 bases at J, leaving 6 bases unmatched. Germline CDR1 LNHNV, CDR2 YYDKDF (reference sequence). The CDR3 sequence is 15 residues long. The specimen sequenced was blood. The rearrangement uses TRBV15 and TRBJ2-1; TRBD1 aligns across 8 bases. This receptor was identified in a human donor in good health. The CDR3 DNA follows: TGTGCCACCAGCACCGGGACAGGCCCGTACAATGAGCAGTTCTTC. Protein: CATSTGTGPYNEQFF.